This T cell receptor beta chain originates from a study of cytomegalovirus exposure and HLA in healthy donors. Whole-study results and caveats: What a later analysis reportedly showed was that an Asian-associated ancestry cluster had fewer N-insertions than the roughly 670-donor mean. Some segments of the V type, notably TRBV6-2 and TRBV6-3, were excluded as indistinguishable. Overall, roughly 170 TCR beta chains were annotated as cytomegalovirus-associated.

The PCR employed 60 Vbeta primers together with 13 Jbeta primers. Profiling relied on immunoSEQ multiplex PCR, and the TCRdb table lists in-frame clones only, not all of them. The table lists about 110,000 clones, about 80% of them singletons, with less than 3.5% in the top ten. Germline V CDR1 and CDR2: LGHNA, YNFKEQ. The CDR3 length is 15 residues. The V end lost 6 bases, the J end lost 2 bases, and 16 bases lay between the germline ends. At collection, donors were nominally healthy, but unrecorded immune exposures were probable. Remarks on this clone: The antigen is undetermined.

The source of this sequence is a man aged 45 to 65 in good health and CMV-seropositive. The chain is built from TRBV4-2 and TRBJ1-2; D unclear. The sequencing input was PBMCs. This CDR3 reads CASSPGEGWNYGYTF. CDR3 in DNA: TGTGCCAGCAGTCCCGGGGAAGGGTGGAACTATGGCTACACCTTC.